This entry is about one TCR beta chain. Antigen: not known. This sample is drawn from a study of T cell responses to AZD1222 COVID-19 vaccine. Findings and caveats of the study: The donor group comprised mostly white British people and more females; the analysis possibly underestimated clonal diversity. It was only a handful of AZD1222 recipients who were seropositive at baseline.

Clones were sequenced by immunoSEQ multiplex PCR, and TCRdb holds only the in-frame ones, with some missing. The sample yields more than 90,000 clones, roughly 80% seen once. This material consisted of peripheral blood, taken 28 days after the second AZD1222 dose. The clonotype originates from an adult who received the AZD1222 COVID-19 vaccine.

CDR3 amino acids: CASSPVAGDTGELFF. Here the CDR3 DNA reads TGTGCCAGCTCACCAGTAGCGGGAGACACCGGGGAGCTGTTTTTT. J is TRBJ2-2 and V is TRBV18; the match to TRBD2 covers 9 bases. V gave up 2 bases and J gave up 3 bases; unmatched junction bases: 1. The CDR3 loop spans 15 amino acids. The V gene's germline CDR1 is KGHSH and CDR2 LQKENI.